The T cell receptor (beta chain) described here comes from a study of T cell responses to AZD1222 COVID-19 vaccine. General study findings and limits: At 160-218 and 743-854, vaccine-associated CD4 TCRs were dominant, and they spanned spike. Spike-specific TCR breadth and depth were elevated following two AZD1222 doses. The donor group comprised mostly white British people and more females; the analysis possibly underestimated clonal diversity.

With regard to this clone: The antigen remains undetermined.

The V and J ends lost 2 bases and 8 bases respectively, with 12 bases between them. Germline V CDR1 and CDR2: MDHEN, SYDVKM. The CDR3 length is 14 residues. Measured with immunoSEQ multiplex PCR; TCRdb has only the in-frame clones, and not every one. The table records 60,000 to 85,000 clones, 88% of them present only once. The sequence came from an adult who received the MenACWY meningococcal vaccine as a control. The chain employs TRBV28 and TRBJ1-4; D call uncertain. The sample was peripheral blood, taken 28 days after the second dose of the MenACWY control vaccine. The CDR3 nucleotides read TGTGCCAGCAGTTTAACGGGAGTAAAGGAAAAACTGTTTTTT. Translating it yields CASSLTGVKEKLFF.